A single T cell receptor beta chain is shown here with its context. The sample is drawn from a study of CD8 T cells in Susac syndrome. The CDR3 is 15 amino acids. The V end was cut by 7 bases, the J end by 0 bases, with 15 bases between. CDR1 and CDR2 (germline): SGDLS, YYNGEE. Reverse transcription used roughly 0.5 to 1 ug RNA and random hexamers. Using its own MiXCR run on the immunoSEQ multiplex PCR reads, TCRdb lists one record per CDR3 protein. The sample yields some 200,000 distinct CDR3 sequences, about 95% seen once. Sequencing input: CD4+ T cells from PBMCs. This clonotype was sampled from a human donor with multiple sclerosis. The chain has TRBV9 and TRBJ2-3; possible D gene TRBD1, 6 bases. This CDR3 is CASGGQGPSTDTQYF. The CDR3 region has the DNA TGTGCCAGCGGGGGCCAGGGTCCTAGCACAGATACGCAGTATTTT.